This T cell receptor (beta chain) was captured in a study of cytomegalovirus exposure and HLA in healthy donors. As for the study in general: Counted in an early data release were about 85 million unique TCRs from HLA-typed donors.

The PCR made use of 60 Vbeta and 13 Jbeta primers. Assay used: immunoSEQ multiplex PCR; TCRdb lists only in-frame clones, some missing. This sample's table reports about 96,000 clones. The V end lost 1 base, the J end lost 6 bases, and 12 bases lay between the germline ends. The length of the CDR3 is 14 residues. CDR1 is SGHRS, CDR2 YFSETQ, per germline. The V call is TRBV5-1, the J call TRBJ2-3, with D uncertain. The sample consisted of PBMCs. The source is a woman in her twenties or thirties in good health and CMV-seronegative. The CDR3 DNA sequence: TGCGCCAGCAGCTTGTTTACAGCCGAGGATACGCAGTATTTT. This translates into CASSLFTAEDTQYF.